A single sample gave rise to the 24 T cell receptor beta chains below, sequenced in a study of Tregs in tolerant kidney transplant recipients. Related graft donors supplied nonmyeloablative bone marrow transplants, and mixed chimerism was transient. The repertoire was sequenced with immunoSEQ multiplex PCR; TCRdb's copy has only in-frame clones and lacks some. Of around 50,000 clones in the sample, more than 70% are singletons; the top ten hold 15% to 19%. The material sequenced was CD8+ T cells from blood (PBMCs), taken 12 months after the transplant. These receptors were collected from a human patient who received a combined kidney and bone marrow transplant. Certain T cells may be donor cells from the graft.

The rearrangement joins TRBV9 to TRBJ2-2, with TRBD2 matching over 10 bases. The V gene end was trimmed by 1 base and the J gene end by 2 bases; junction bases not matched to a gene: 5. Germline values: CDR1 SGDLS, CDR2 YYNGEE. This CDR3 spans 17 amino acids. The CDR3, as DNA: TGTGCCAGCAGCGTACCTAGCGGGAGAGGAAACACCGGGGAGCTGTTTTTT. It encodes CASSVPSGRGNTGELFF.

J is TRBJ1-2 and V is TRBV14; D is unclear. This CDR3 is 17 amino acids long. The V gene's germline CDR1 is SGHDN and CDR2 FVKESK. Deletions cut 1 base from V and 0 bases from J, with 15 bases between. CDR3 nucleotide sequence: TGTGCCAGCAGCCAAGGCATATACCCTACAGCTAACTATGGCTACACCTTC. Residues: CASSQGIYPTANYGYTF.

DNA of the CDR3: TGTGCCAGCAGCTCGACGTATACAGGGGAGAGCACAGATACGCAGTATTTT. Its translation: CASSSTYTGESTDTQYF. V and J are TRBV11-2 and TRBJ2-3, with 7 positions matching TRBD1. This CDR3 is 17 amino acids long. V shed 4 bases, J shed 0 bases, and the junction held 10 bases outside the gene matches. Germline V gene lookup returns CDR1 SGHAT and CDR2 FQNNGV.

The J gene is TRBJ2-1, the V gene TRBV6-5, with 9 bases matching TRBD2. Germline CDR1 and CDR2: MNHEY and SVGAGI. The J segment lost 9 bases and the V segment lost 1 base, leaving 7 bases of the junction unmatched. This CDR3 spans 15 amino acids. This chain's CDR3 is CASSYWWRGGSEQFF. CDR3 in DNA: TGTGCCAGCAGTTACTGGTGGCGGGGGGGCAGTGAGCAGTTCTTC.

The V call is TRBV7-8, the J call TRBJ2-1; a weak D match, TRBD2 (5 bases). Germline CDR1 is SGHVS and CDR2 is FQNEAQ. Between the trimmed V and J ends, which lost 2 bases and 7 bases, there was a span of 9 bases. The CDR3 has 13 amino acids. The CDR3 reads CASSLRLFNEQFF. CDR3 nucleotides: TGTGCCAGCAGCTTACGACTATTTAATGAGCAGTTCTTC.

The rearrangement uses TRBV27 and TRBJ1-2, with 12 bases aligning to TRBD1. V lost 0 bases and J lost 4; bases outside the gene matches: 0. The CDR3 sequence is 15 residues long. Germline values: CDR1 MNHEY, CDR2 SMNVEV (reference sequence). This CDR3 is CASSLSGQGAYGYTF. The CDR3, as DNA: TGTGCCAGCAGTTTATCGGGACAGGGGGCCTATGGCTACACCTTC.

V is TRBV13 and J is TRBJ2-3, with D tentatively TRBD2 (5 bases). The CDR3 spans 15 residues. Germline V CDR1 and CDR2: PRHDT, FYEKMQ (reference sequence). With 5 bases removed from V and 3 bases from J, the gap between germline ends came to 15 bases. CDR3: CASSPRLSATDTQYF. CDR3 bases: TGTGCCAGCAGCCCACGTCTTAGCGCGACAGATACGCAGTATTTT.

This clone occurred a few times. In DNA, the CDR3 is TGTGCCAGCTCTCGGTGGAGCAATCAGCCCCAGCATTTT. The encoded protein is CASSRWSNQPQHF. The chain recombines TRBV28 with TRBJ1-5; no definite D call. The V and J ends lost 8 bases and 1 base respectively, with 9 bases between them. Germline assignment: CDR1 MDHEN and CDR2 SYDVKM. The CDR3 loop spans 13 amino acids.

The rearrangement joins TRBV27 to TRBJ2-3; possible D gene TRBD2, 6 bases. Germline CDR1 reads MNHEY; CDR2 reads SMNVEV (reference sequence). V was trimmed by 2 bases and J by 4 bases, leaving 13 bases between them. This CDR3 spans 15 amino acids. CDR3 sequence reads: CASSLQGGGADTQYF. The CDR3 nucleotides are TGTGCCAGCAGTTTACAGGGAGGCGGGGCAGATACGCAGTATTTT.

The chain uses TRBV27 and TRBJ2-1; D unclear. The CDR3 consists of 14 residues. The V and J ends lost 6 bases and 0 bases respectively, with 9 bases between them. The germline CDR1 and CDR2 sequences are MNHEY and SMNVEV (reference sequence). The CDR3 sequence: CASRPGGSYNEQFF. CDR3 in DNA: TGTGCCAGCAGGCCTGGCGGCTCCTACAATGAGCAGTTCTTC.

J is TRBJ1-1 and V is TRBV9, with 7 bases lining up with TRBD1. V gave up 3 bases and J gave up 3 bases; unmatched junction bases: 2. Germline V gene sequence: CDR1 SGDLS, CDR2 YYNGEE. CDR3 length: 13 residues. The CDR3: CASSATGYTEAFF. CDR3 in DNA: TGTGCCAGCAGCGCGACAGGGTACACTGAAGCTTTCTTT.

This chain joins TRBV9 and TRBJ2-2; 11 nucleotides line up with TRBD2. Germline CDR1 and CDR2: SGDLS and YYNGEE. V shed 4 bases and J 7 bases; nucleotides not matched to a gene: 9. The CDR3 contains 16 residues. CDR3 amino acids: CASSFLAGGPDGELFF. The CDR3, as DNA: TGTGCCAGCAGCTTTTTAGCGGGGGGGCCCGACGGGGAGCTGTTTTTT.

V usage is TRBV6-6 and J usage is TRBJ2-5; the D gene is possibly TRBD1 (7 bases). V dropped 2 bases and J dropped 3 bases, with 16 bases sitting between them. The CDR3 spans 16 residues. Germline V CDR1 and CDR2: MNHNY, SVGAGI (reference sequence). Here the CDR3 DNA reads TGTGCCAGCAGTTACAGAAGGGGGCGCGGGAAAGAGACCCAGTACTTC. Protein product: CASSYRRGRGKETQYF.

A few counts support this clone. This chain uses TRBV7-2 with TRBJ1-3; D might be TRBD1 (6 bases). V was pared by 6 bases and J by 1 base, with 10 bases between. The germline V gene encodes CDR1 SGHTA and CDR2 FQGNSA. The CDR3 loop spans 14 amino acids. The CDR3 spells CASSRDISGNTIYF. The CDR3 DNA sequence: TGTGCCAGCAGTCGGGACATTTCTGGAAACACCATATATTTT.

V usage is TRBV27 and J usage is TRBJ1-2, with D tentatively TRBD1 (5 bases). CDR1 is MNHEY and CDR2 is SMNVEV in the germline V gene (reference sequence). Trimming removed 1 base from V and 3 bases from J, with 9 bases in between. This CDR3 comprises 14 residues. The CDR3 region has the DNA TGTGCCAGCAGTTTATTAGCAGGGCACTATGGCTACACCTTC. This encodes CASSLLAGHYGYTF.

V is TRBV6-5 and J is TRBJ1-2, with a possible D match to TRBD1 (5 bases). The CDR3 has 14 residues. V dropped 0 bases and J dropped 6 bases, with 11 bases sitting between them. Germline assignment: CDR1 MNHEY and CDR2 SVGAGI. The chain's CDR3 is CASSYSVGGNGYTF. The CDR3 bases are TGTGCCAGCAGTTACTCTGTCGGGGGAAATGGCTACACCTTC.

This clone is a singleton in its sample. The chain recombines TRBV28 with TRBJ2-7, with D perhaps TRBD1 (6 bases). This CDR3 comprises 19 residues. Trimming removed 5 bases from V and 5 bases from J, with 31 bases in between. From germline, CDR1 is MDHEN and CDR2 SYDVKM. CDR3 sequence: CASSTQGRTTLEIIDEQYF. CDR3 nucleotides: TGTGCCAGCAGTACACAGGGTCGGACGACCCTCGAAATAATCGACGAGCAGTACTTC.

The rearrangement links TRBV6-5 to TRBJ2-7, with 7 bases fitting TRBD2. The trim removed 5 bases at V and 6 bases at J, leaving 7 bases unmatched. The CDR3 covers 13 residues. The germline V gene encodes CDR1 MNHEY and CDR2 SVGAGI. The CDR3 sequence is CASSPGLVGEQYF. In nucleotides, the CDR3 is TGTGCCAGCAGTCCCGGACTAGTTGGCGAGCAGTACTTC.

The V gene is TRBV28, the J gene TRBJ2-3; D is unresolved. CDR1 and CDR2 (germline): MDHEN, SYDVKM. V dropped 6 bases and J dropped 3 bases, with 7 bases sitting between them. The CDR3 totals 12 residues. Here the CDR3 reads CASSIGTDTQYF. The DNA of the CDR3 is TGTGCCAGCAGCATCGGGACAGATACGCAGTATTTT.

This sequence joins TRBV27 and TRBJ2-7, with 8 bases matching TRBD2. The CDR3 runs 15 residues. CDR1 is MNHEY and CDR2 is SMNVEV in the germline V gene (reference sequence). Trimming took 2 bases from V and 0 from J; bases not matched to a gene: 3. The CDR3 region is CASSLVAGPSYEQYF. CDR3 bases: TGTGCCAGCAGTTTAGTAGCGGGGCCCTCCTACGAGCAGTACTTC.

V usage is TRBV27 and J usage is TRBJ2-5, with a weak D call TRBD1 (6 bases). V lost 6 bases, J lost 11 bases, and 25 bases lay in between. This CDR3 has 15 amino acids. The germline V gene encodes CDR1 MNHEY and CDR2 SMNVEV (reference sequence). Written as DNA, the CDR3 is TGTGCCAGCAGAAAAACCTGGGACACCCGTAATGAGCAGTACTTC. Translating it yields CASRKTWDTRNEQYF.

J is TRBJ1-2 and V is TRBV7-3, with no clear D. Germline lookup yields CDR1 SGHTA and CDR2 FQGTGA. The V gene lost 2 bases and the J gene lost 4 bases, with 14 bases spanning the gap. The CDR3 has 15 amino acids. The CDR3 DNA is TGTGCCAGCAGCTTAGCCGGGGAAGGACCCTATGGCTACACCTTC. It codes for CASSLAGEGPYGYTF.

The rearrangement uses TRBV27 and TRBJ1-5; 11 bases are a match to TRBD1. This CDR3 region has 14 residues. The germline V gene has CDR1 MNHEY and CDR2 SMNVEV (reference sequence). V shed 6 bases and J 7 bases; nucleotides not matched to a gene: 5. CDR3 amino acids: CASSPGTGGQPQHF. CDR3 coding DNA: TGTGCCAGCAGCCCAGGGACAGGGGGGCAGCCCCAGCATTTT.

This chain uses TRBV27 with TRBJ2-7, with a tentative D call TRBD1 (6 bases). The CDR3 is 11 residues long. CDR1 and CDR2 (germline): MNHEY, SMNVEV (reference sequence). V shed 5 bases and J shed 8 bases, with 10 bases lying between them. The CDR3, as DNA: TGTGCCAGCAGTGTAGGACAGAAGCAGTACTTC. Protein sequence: CASSVGQKQYF.